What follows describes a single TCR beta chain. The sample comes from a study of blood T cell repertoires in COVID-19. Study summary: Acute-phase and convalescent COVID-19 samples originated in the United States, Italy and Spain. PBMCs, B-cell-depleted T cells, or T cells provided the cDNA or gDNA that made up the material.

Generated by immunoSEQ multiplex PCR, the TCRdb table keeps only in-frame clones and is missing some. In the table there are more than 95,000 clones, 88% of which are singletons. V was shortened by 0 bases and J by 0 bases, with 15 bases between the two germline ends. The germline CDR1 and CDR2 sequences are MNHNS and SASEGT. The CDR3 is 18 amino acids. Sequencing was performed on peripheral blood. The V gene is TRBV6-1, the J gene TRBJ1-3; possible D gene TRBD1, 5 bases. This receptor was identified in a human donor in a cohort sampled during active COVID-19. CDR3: CASSEALRGWLSGNTIYF. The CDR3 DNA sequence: TGTGCCAGCAGTGAAGCTTTAAGGGGTTGGCTCTCTGGAAACACCATATATTTT.